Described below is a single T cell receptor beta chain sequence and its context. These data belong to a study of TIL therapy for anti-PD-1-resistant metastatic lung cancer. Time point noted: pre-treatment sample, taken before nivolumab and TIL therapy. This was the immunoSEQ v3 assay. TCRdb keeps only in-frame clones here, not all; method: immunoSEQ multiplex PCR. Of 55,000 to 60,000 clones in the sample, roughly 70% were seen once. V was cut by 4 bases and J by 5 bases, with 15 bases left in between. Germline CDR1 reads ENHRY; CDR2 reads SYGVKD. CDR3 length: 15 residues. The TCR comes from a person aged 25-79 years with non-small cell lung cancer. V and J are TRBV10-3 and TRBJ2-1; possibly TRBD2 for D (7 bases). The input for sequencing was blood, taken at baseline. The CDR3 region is CAISGFGGGHNEQFF. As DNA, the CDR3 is TGTGCCATCAGTGGTTTTGGCGGGGGCCACAATGAGCAGTTCTTC.